This entry lists 21 T cell receptor beta chains sequenced from one sample in a study of blood T cell repertoires in COVID-19. Libraries were prepared by immunoSEQ multiplex PCR; TCRdb keeps only in-frame clonotypes and omits some of them. The table lists 300,000 to 450,000 clones, roughly 91% of them singletons. What was sequenced was PBMCs or T cells enriched from blood (not recorded which). The receptor set was obtained from a woman in her late teens or twenties who had recovered from COVID-19.

The V call is TRBV6-5, the J call TRBJ1-1, with D perhaps TRBD1 (5 bases). The CDR3 has 15 residues. Trimming removed 2 bases at V and 1 base at J, with 11 bases between. Germline-derived CDR1 and CDR2 are MNHEY and SVGAGI. CDR3 region: CASSYGARTNTEAFF. The CDR3 bases are TGTGCCAGCAGTTACGGGGCAAGAACGAACACTGAAGCTTTCTTT.

Only a few counts were recorded for this clone. The chain has TRBV30 and TRBJ1-5, with D hard to call. The CDR3 runs 14 residues. The V and J ends lost 2 bases and 7 bases respectively, with 15 bases between them. Germline V gene data show CDR1 as GTSNPN and CDR2 as SVGIG (reference sequence). CDR3 in amino acids: CAWSYYGPGQPQHF. The CDR3 DNA reads TGTGCCTGGAGTTACTATGGACCGGGACAGCCCCAGCATTTT. Supplemented by reference TRBV30 and TRBJ1-5, the full variable domain reads SQTIHQWPATLVQPVGSPLSLECTVEGTSNPNLYWYRQAAGRGLQLLFYSVGIGQISSEVPQNLSASRPQDRQFILSSKKLLLSDSGFYLCAWSYYGPGQPQHFGDGTRLSIL.

CDR3 in DNA: TGTGCCAGCAGCCGGAGCGGGGGGGCCGATACGCAGTATTTT. The encoded protein is CASSRSGGADTQYF. The gene calls are TRBV6-5 and TRBJ2-3, with 10 nucleotides matching TRBD2. The germline CDR1 and CDR2 sequences are MNHEY and SVGAGI. CDR3 length equals 14 residues. V gave up 6 bases and J gave up 6 bases; unmatched junction bases: 6.

V usage is TRBV7-2 and J usage is TRBJ1-5, with 9 bases that match TRBD1. Germline V gene data show CDR1 as SGHTA and CDR2 as FQGNSA. CDR3 length: 16 residues. After removal of 4 bases from V and 3 bases from J, the junction contained 7 bases not matched to a gene. This CDR3 is CASSWWTGVDNQPQHF. In DNA form, the CDR3 reads TGTGCCAGCAGCTGGTGGACAGGGGTGGACAATCAGCCCCAGCATTTT.

V usage is TRBV4-2 and J usage is TRBJ2-1; 12 nucleotides agree with TRBD2. From germline, CDR1 is LGHNA and CDR2 YNFKEQ. The CDR3 is 17 residues long. Trimming at V came to 0 bases and at J to 6 bases, leaving 6 bases not matched to a gene. CDR3 protein: CASSQDPPSGGANEQFF. For the CDR3, the DNA is TGTGCCAGCAGCCAAGATCCCCCTAGCGGGGGGGCCAATGAGCAGTTCTTC.

The chain combines TRBV5-1 with TRBJ2-6; possible D gene TRBD1, 5 bases. Germline V lookup: CDR1 SGHRS, CDR2 YFSETQ. Trimming stripped 0 bases from V and 7 bases from J, with 17 bases between. The CDR3 runs 17 residues. For the CDR3, the DNA is TGCGCCAGCAGCTTGGCTGTGGACCTAAGGGGAGCCAACGTCCTGACTTTC. Protein: CASSLAVDLRGANVLTF.

The V gene is TRBV7-3, the J gene TRBJ1-1; weak D call: TRBD1 (5 bases). In germline, CDR1 is SGHTA, CDR2 FQGTGA. Trimming removed 5 bases at V and 0 bases at J, with 22 bases between. This CDR3 spans 18 amino acids. CDR3 nucleotide sequence: TGTGCCAGCAGCCCCAACCAGCCCCGCAGGGTCATGAACACTGAAGCTTTCTTT. Translating it yields CASSPNQPRRVMNTEAFF.

V is TRBV5-6 and J is TRBJ2-2, with 9 positions matching TRBD1. The CDR3 extends over 13 amino acids. Per germline, CDR1 SGHDT and CDR2 YYEEEE. V lost 9 bases to trimming and J lost 5 bases; unmatched junction nucleotides: 5. Here the CDR3 reads CATAGTGTGELFF. CDR3 DNA: TGTGCCACCGCCGGGACAGGGACCGGGGAGCTGTTTTTT.

This clone was seen just once. This chain joins TRBV18 and TRBJ2-3; TRBD1 agrees at 7 bases. CDR1 and CDR2 (germline): KGHSH, LQKENI. This CDR3 region has 16 residues. V shed 4 bases and J 6 bases; nucleotides not matched to a gene: 13. CDR3 sequence: CASSLVGTVGFDTQYF. Written as DNA, the CDR3 is TGTGCCAGCTCACTAGTCGGGACAGTGGGGTTTGATACGCAGTATTTT.

The chain combines TRBV9 with TRBJ2-1; tentative D call: TRBD2 (6 bases). CDR3 length equals 15 residues. V was pared by 6 bases and J by 0 bases, with 13 bases between. The germline gives CDR1 SGDLS, CDR2 YYNGEE. The CDR3 here is CASTGGPDSYNEQFF. The CDR3 DNA reads as TGTGCCAGCACCGGAGGGCCAGACTCCTACAATGAGCAGTTCTTC.

The rearrangement links TRBV14 to TRBJ2-7; 7 nucleotides agree with TRBD2. Germline V lookup: CDR1 SGHDN, CDR2 FVKESK. There are 16 residues in the CDR3. J was trimmed by 3 bases and V by 1 base; bases with no gene match: 9. The CDR3 region is CASSQGWGGKLYEQYF. CDR3 in DNA: TGTGCCAGCAGCCAAGGATGGGGGGGGAAACTCTACGAGCAGTACTTC.

This chain's CDR3 is CASSLTGPAGAENIQYF. In DNA form, the CDR3 reads TGTGCCAGCAGCTTAACGGGGCCAGCGGGGGCGGAAAACATTCAGTACTTC. The chain joins TRBV7-3 to TRBJ2-4, with 8 bases lining up with TRBD2. Unmatched junction bases numbered 9, after V lost 0 bases and J lost 5 bases. The CDR3 is made up of 17 amino acids. CDR1 is SGHTA, CDR2 FQGTGA, per germline.

The chain couples TRBV28 to TRBJ1-6, with D possibly matching TRBD1 (6 bases). CDR3 size: 15 residues. The V gene's germline CDR1 is MDHEN and CDR2 SYDVKM. V lost 2 bases and J 7 bases, leaving 12 bases between the germline ends. The CDR3 region is CASSLLPGANSPLHF. In DNA, the CDR3 is TGTGCCAGCAGTTTACTTCCAGGGGCCAATTCACCCCTCCACTTT.

The chain has TRBV7-3 and TRBJ2-5; possible D gene TRBD2, 5 bases. Germline-derived CDR1 and CDR2 are SGHTA and FQGTGA. This CDR3 contains 15 residues. V lost 0 bases, J lost 5 bases, and 13 bases lay in between. CDR3 amino acids: CASSLTAGIGETQYF. CDR3 DNA: TGTGCCAGCAGCTTAACTGCCGGGATCGGGGAGACCCAGTACTTC.

V is TRBV24-1 and J is TRBJ2-3, with 12 bases fitting TRBD2. The CDR3 has 18 residues. CDR1 and CDR2 (germline): KGHDR, SFDVKD. V was clipped by 1 base and J by 3 bases; unmatched bases: 7. The CDR3 region is CATSDFRLAGGRTDTQYF. CDR3 bases: TGTGCCACCAGTGATTTTAGGCTAGCGGGGGGGAGAACAGATACGCAGTATTTT.

The chain carries TRBV5-1 and TRBJ1-2; D is uncertain. Germline V gene lookup returns CDR1 SGHRS and CDR2 YFSETQ. The CDR3 is made up of 16 amino acids. Trimming removed 3 bases at V and 0 bases at J, with 15 bases between. CDR3 region: CASSSTTGSANYGYTF. The CDR3, as DNA: TGCGCCAGCAGCTCTACGACGGGTTCAGCTAACTATGGCTACACCTTC.

The gene calls are TRBV6-4 and TRBJ1-1; TRBD1 matches 8 bases. Germline V gene sequence: CDR1 MRHNA, CDR2 SNTAGT. The CDR3 loop spans 14 amino acids. Trimming removed 6 bases from V and 0 bases from J; junction bases left unmatched: 3. The CDR3 nucleotides read TGTGCCAGCAGGGCAGGGGGCCTGAACACTGAAGCTTTCTTT. Translating it yields CASRAGGLNTEAFF.

This clone was picked up one time. The chain links TRBV28 to TRBJ1-2; 11 positions agree with TRBD1. Germline V gene data show CDR1 as MDHEN and CDR2 as SYDVKM. Losses at the gene ends were 6 bases for V and 5 bases for J; bases not matched to a gene: 8. This CDR3 spans 15 amino acids. This chain's CDR3 is CASRDRGQIVYGYTF. The CDR3 bases are TGTGCCAGCAGGGACAGGGGGCAGATAGTGTATGGCTACACCTTC.

This sequence joins TRBV19 and TRBJ1-6; 7 bases line up with TRBD1. Germline V gene data show CDR1 as LNHDA and CDR2 as SQIVND (reference sequence). V lost 2 bases and J lost 6; bases outside the gene matches: 4. The CDR3 is 15 amino acids. DNA of the CDR3: TGTGCCAGTAGTATATATAACAGGGGTAATTCACCCCTCCACTTT. Translating it yields CASSIYNRGNSPLHF.

The J gene is TRBJ2-7, the V gene TRBV5-4; D unresolved. CDR1 SGHNT and CDR2 YYREEE come from the germline V gene (reference sequence). The CDR3 contains 13 residues. Between the trimmed V and J ends, which lost 3 bases and 2 bases, there was a span of 9 bases. CDR3 region: CASSSIEAYEQYF. The CDR3 coding sequence is TGTGCCAGCAGCTCCATTGAGGCCTACGAGCAGTACTTC. Variable domain in full (rest from reference TRBV5-4 and TRBJ2-7): ETGVTQSPTHLIKTRGQQVTLRCSSQSGHNTVSWYQQALGQGPQFIFQYYREEENGRGNFPPRFSGLQFPNYSSELNVNALELDDSALYLCASSSIEAYEQYFGPGTRLTVT.

J is TRBJ1-2 and V is TRBV6-6; no clear D. The CDR3 consists of 11 residues. Germline lookup yields CDR1 MNHNY and CDR2 SVGAGI (reference sequence). V lost 6 bases and J lost 7, with 9 bases in between. The CDR3 sequence is CASSQQRGYTF. DNA for the CDR3: TGTGCCAGCAGCCAGCAGCGTGGCTACACCTTC.